This T cell receptor beta chain appears in the sequencing data of a study of blood T cell repertoires in COVID-19. Study at large: The analysed material was cDNA or gDNA that came from T cells, B-cell-depleted T cells, or PBMCs.

The table came from immunoSEQ multiplex PCR; TCRdb's copy has only in-frame clones and leaves some out. The data contain about 250,000 clones, 82% of them singletons. Shortly before study entry, within 2 weeks, exposed participants had met a COVID-19 case. The V gene end was trimmed by 6 bases and the J gene end by 3 bases; junction bases not matched to a gene: 4. CDR1 SQVTM and CDR2 ANQGSEA come from the germline V gene. This CDR3 comprises 13 residues. This clonotype was obtained from a man between 40 and 49 years old who had been exposed to COVID-19. This chain joins TRBV29-1 and TRBJ1-5, with 8 bases lining up with TRBD1. The material sequenced was PBMCs or T cells enriched from blood (not recorded which). The DNA of the CDR3 is TGCAGCGTGGAGACAGGGGTCAATCAGCCCCAGCATTTT. Amino acids: CSVETGVNQPQHF.